Detailed here is one T cell receptor (beta chain). This clone was counted a few times. Its antigen is still unknown. No clone much larger than this one lies a single base away; base qualities are absent. The CDR1 and CDR2 encoded by the germline V gene (reference sequence) are MNHEY and SMNVEV. Including cysteine and phenylalanine, the CDR3 has 16 amino acids. Only the CDR3 region is kept as DNA, spanning 48 bases read in frame from base 1. This specimen belongs to a study of cytomegalovirus exposure and HLA in healthy donors (dated by TCRdb to 2016 to 2017). In the study overall: In an earlier analysis of under 750 of the donors, 276 Gb of sequence data and 100 million or so unique TCR beta sequences from 180 million or so T cells were reported. Besides the first cohort of about 730 subjects, a separate validation cohort made up of roughly 130 different subjects was used. The later analysis used no new phenotypic data to find candidate immune exposures, relying instead on TCR beta sequences and their occurrence across donors. The study profiled the T cell repertoires of 500 to 800 subjects by immunosequencing and related them to cytomegalovirus serostatus. Among around 400 genotyped donors of the cohort, an average of approximately 220,000 unique TCR beta nucleotide sequences was sequenced per donor, of which 15% to 20% were non-productive. The study aimed to test whether cataloging public T cell receptors could reveal signatures of past pathogen exposure. A later analysis re-examined previously published TCR beta repertoires from about 700 donors and added high-resolution HLA genotyping to investigate patterns of TCR occurrence. Every discovery cohort repertoire had been produced on one sequencing platform. Of the approximately 370 genotyped donors, less than 85% were placed in the genetic ancestry cluster associated with self-reported Caucasian donors. Donor age, sex, ethnicity and CMV serostatus were collected together with the repertoire data. The number of donors typed differed by locus, with roughly 620-630 for A, B, C, DRB1 and DQB1, 522 for DQA1, 600 to 610 for DPA1, and approximately 470 for DPB1. In a later genetic analysis, genome-wide SNP genotypes for about 65% of the 666 donors were used, and that subset was treated as a discovery cohort. To predict cytomegalovirus infection status, the study brought together high-throughput TCR immunosequencing, statistical association of individual TCRs with disease status, and machine learning. HLA typing covered class I and class II loci at four-digit resolution. In an earlier analysis of 500 to 650 of the donors, high-throughput TCR beta sequencing was used to judge whether each TCR beta V gene segment behaved as functional or pseudogenic. Because of strong linkage in the cohort, roughly five DR-DQ haplotypes were treated as single units for association and clustering. Around 330 gigabases of sequencing data and tens of millions of unique TCR sequences made up an early release that covered several hundred HLA-typed donors.

The library was generated by the immunoSEQ multiplex PCR assay. For the multiplex PCR, a mixture combining 60 forward primers for TCR Vbeta segments and 13 reverse primers for TCR Jbeta segments was used. A multiplex PCR assay on genomic DNA amplified the CDR3 region of rearranged TCR beta genes. The amplified TCR beta libraries were sequenced on the Illumina HiSeq System as 87-base-pair reads. The study's processing was this. In a later analysis, tens of millions of unique TCR beta chains were counted across the 500 to 850 repertoires, and around 10 million of these chains were shared by at least two donors. A nearest-neighbor algorithm error-corrected the raw reads and collapsed the reads into unique sequences, merging closely related sequences to remove PCR and sequencing errors. V, D and J gene segments were assigned by aligning CDR3 sequences to IMGT reference sequences. For a sequence to be retained, a match of at least six nucleotides was required to both a V gene segment and a J gene segment. Rearrangements were classified as productive when the CDR3 lacked stop codons and remained in frame with V and J, and all other rearrangements were classified as non-productive. CDR3 was defined by IMGT convention, running from the second conserved V-encoded cysteine to the conserved J-encoded phenylalanine. Sequences without an unambiguous match to a single V gene segment were excluded from the earlier analysis of almost 600 of the donors. An earlier analysis of 587 of the donors called V segments functional above 56.7% productive rearrangements and segregating when the between-donor standard deviation exceeded 5%. To diagnose cytomegalovirus status from the catalog of TCR beta chain sequences, a statistical classification framework was built. In a later analysis, V and J genes were assigned by comparing TCR nucleotide sequences against IMGT/GENE-DB human TR gene sequences. The TCRdist pipeline was used in a later analysis to assign CDR3 sequences and most-parsimonious VDJ recombination scenarios. A later analysis defined each TCR beta chain by its CDR3 amino acid sequence plus V-gene family, and excluded reads lacking a unique V-gene family. As a way to deal with suspected cross-contamination and a sequencing artifact, a later analysis dropped 450 to 600 nucleotide sequences that were highly shared and had low generation probability. In a later analysis, a clonal expansion index for each public chain was calculated from normalized within-repertoire ranks of inferred template counts. In a later analysis, generation probabilities were computed using a VDJ recombination model fitted to out-of-frame rearrangements, and the results were checked against IGoR. In a later analysis, hypergeometric tests were used to score TCR-TCR, TCR-HLA and TCR-CMV co-occurrence, with a repertoire-size bias correction applied to TCR pairs. In a later analysis, false discovery rates were estimated by permuting HLA or CMV assignments 20 times. In a later analysis, co-occurring TCRs were grouped using DBSCAN, and TCRdist sequence similarity was added for clustering within HLA-allele-positive subsets. Repertoires with fewer than 30,000 or more than 120,000 public chains, plus five repertoires with anomalous nucleotide sharing, were excluded from co-occurrence clustering. TCRdb limited this immuneACCESS table to in-frame rearrangements with V and J called. A share of clones is missing; checked studies link under half to unresolved V genes, and the rest is unexplained. V, J and clone size are those of that table, while D and trimming were read from the DNA. The sample records about 140,000 clones, around 10% of which are singletons. The ten largest clones add up to approximately 2% of the sample.

Here is what the overall study found, with its caveats: It was suggested by the authors that the approach could potentially be generalized to other disease states and immunological phenotypes. In a later genetic analysis, a missense DCLRE1C variant was associated with V-gene and J-gene trimming of TCR beta chains, and the association was replicated in an independent cohort. According to a later analysis, parvovirus B19, influenza, CMV and Epstein-Barr virus appeared linked to several top co-occurrence clusters. Strong co-occurrence of HLA alleles, especially DR and DQ, made assigning TCR associations to individual alleles difficult. In a later analysis, 16,951 TCR beta sequences were associated with specific HLA alleles at a false discovery rate of 0.05. The classifier was reported to diagnose cytomegalovirus status with high specificity and sensitivity in both the original and validation cohorts. A cluster of highly shared sequence variants was judged likely to be a technical artifact of the sequencing pipeline. Linkage disequilibrium might explain the correlated functional status among segregating V segments, but an unknown experimental factor could not be ruled out. Only TCR beta chains were sequenced in this cohort, and the absence of alpha or paired-chain data limited detectable features. Compared with equally common non-associated chains, HLA-associated TCR beta chains in a later analysis were more clonally expanded and had lower generation probabilities. Because counts were too low, approximately 15 rarely observed V segments, including chromosome 9 orphons, were excluded from the earlier analysis of several hundred of the donors. Three of the identified cytomegalovirus-associated TCR beta chains were confirmed in vitro to be specific for cytomegalovirus antigens. CMV serostatus was the only immune exposure information available for the cohort. Because HLA typing was missing for some donors at each locus, association tests included only the typed subset. The study gave a list of 150 to 200 TCR beta chains associated with cytomegalovirus. In a later analysis, TCR association rates were found to vary across HLA loci, with the most associated TCRs seen for DRB1 alleles and the fewest for HLA-C alleles. The presence/absence analyses assumed that sequencing depth was roughly uniform across donors, and that assumption may not be true. According to a later genetic analysis, donors in an Asian-associated ancestry cluster had fewer N-insertions in productive TCRs than the roughly 670-donor mean. Broadly in line with IMGT annotations, most TCR beta V segments showed up in productive rearrangements about 87% or about 30% of the time in an earlier analysis of several hundred of the donors. A further reported finding was that TCR beta sequences accurately predicted the HLA-A and HLA-B alleles for most subjects in the first cohort. Some IMGT-functional V segments, including TRBV6-2 and TRBV6-3, could not be distinguished by the 87-base-pair reads and were therefore excluded. Most TCR sequences were seen in very few donors, while some public TCRs were found in many individuals. Most CMV-associated TCR beta chains appeared to be HLA-restricted in a later analysis, and the HLA associations seemed to be driven largely by CMV exposure.

The cohort comprised under 700 healthy bone marrow donors. All cohort members were sampled while nominally healthy, although unrecorded immune exposures were likely present. The donor was CMV seronegative and belonged to the group of around 350 seronegative cohort members. Every donor gave a peripheral blood sample, and the peripheral blood mononuclear cells from that sample were used for TCR beta sequencing. The Qiagen DNeasy Blood Extraction Kit was used to extract genomic DNA from the blood cell samples. Material: PBMCs. This receptor was identified in a male donor in good health and CMV-seronegative. The rearrangement combines TRBV27 with TRBJ2-5; TRBD1 might be the D gene, on 5 matching bases. Judging by the DNA end, TRBJ2-7 fits better; the J call may be wrong. The CDR3 loop reads CASSRSLGALMYEQYF. The nucleotide sequence reads TGTGCCAGCAGCCGTAGTTTAGGGGCGTTGATGTACGAGCAGTACTTC.